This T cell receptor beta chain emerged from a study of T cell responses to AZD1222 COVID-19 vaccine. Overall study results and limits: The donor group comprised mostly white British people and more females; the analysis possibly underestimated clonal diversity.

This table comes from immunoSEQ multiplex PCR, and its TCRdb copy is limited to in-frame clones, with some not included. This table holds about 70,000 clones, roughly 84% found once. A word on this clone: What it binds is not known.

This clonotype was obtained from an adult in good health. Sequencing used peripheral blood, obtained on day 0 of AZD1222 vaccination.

The CDR3 protein is CAIYDAVKVNTIYF. CDR3 in DNA: TGTGCCATCTACGACGCGGTAAAAGTCAATACCATATATTTT. The V gene is TRBV2, the J gene TRBJ1-3; D is unclear. V dropped 10 bases and J dropped 10 bases, with 23 bases sitting between them. This CDR3 has 14 residues. CDR1 and CDR2 (germline): SNHLY, FYNNEI.